The next 28 T cell receptor beta chains were all read from a single sample in a study of molecular identifiers for immune sequencing clone quantification. MiXCR, applied by TCRdb to the PCR reads, yields one record per CDR3 protein. The table includes just under 650,000 distinct CDR3 sequences, about 20% detected once. Input material: naive CD8+ T cells from blood, with Jurkat cell RNA spiked in. Sample subset: FACS-sorted CD8+CD4-CCR7+CD45RA+ naive T cells. These receptors were obtained from a human donor in good health. Some libraries in this study had Jurkat cell RNA spiked in.

On this clonotype itself: A junction boundary mismatches the germline segment, possibly from a read error. V usage is TRBV5-3 and J usage is TRBJ2-5; D is unclear. TRBV5-3 is an ORF, with its function uncertain. The CDR3 consists of 16 residues. Written as DNA, the CDR3 is TGTGCCAGCAGCTCCAACCCCACAGCGCACCAAGAGACCCAGTACTTC. This sequence encodes CASSSNPTAHQETQYF.

This clonotype was found many times. The rearrangement links TRBV4-3 to TRBJ2-1; 8 nucleotides line up with TRBD1. After removal of 1 base from V and 6 bases from J, the junction contained 5 bases not matched to a gene. The CDR3 length is 15 residues. The germline CDR1 and CDR2 sequences are LGHNA and YSLEER. This CDR3 is CASSQAGTGVNEQFF. CDR3 DNA: TGCGCCAGCAGCCAAGCCGGGACAGGAGTCAATGAGCAGTTCTTC.

With respect to this clonotype: Given a much more abundant clone one base away, this may be a read error. The chain uses TRBV5-1 and TRBJ2-3; D is undetermined. This CDR3 has 12 amino acids. The germline V gene encodes CDR1 SGHRS and CDR2 YFSETQ. CDR3 bases: TGCGCCAGCAGCTCCAACACAGATACGCAGTGTTTT. Protein: CASSSNTDTQCF.

A remark on this clonotype: A read error is possible here, since a much larger clone lies one base away. The CDR3 carries no conserved terminal phenylalanine or tryptophan, so it likely arises from a read error. J is TRBJ1-4 and V is TRBV6-6; unclear D gene. Deletions cut 5 bases from V and 0 bases from J, with 13 bases between. Germline CDR1 is MNHNY and CDR2 is SVGAGI (reference sequence). This CDR3 is built from 16 residues. The CDR3 reads CASSMTSHATNEKLFS. CDR3 DNA sequence: TGTGCCAGCAGTATGACAAGCCATGCAACTAATGAAAAACTGTTTTCT.

To note about this clonotype: A read error may be the cause here, since a much bigger clone is one base away. This likely comes from a read error, as the CDR3 has no conserved phenylalanine or tryptophan at its end. This chain links TRBV6-6 with TRBJ1-1, with TRBD1 identical over 7 bases. In germline, CDR1 is MNHNY, CDR2 SVGAGI (reference sequence). Germline trimming cut 0 bases from V and 0 bases from J; bases unmatched to any gene: 7. The CDR3 contains 17 residues. The CDR3 here is CASSYSKQGPMNTEAFL. The CDR3 region has the DNA TGTGCCAGCAGTTACTCGAAACAGGGGCCGATGAACACTGAAGCTTTCTTA.

The chain carries TRBV3-1 and TRBJ2-7; possibly TRBD2 for D (5 bases). Germline CDR1 LGHDT, CDR2 YNNKEL (reference sequence). With 3 bases removed from V and 4 bases from J, the gap between germline ends came to 16 bases. The CDR3 covers 15 residues. CDR3 coding DNA: TGTGCCAGCAGCCACGATCGGACTGGCTGGTACGAGCAGTACTTC. This gives the protein CASSHDRTGWYEQYF.

The chain combines TRBV12-3 or TRBV12-4 with TRBJ2-1, with D possibly TRBD2 on 6 matching bases. The CDR3 has 16 residues. V dropped 5 bases and J dropped 1 base, with 15 bases sitting between them. CDR3 bases: TGTGCCAGCAGTCCTATAGCGGTTCCTTCCTACAATGAGCAGTTCTTC. Amino acids: CASSPIAVPSYNEQFF.

This clonotype was found many times. In nucleotides, the CDR3 is TGTGCCAGCAGTCGCCCCGGACAGGGAACCTACGAGCAGTACTTC. Translation: CASSRPGQGTYEQYF. This rearrangement joins TRBV6-6 to TRBJ2-7; 8 bases line up with TRBD1. CDR3 length: 15 residues. Germline CDR1 reads MNHNY; CDR2 reads SVGAGI (reference sequence). V shed 5 bases and J 2 bases; nucleotides not matched to a gene: 8.

This clonotype was seen repeatedly, ten times or more. This chain connects TRBV9 to TRBJ2-6; a weak D match, TRBD1 (6 bases). CDR1 is SGDLS and CDR2 is YYNGEE in the germline V gene. The V end was cut by 3 bases, the J end by 0 bases, with 10 bases between. The length of the CDR3 is 16 residues. This CDR3 is CASSGHRDSGANVLTF. CDR3 nucleotide sequence: TGTGCCAGCAGCGGACACAGGGACTCTGGGGCCAACGTCCTGACTTTC.

This clonotype was observed many times. The chain employs TRBV7-6 and TRBJ2-7; no definite D call. The CDR3 totals 14 residues. Germline V CDR1 and CDR2: SGHVS, FNYEAQ. Trimming shortened V by 1 base and J by 6 bases, and 13 bases separated the two germline ends. CDR3 sequence (DNA): TGTGCCAGCAGCTTAGAGGTCGGAGAGCCCGAGCAGTACTTC. It translates to CASSLEVGEPEQYF.

This clonotype was counted many times. CDR3 in amino acids: CASSPRPGVPPSWEQYF. For the CDR3, the DNA is TGTGCCAGCAGCCCCCGACCGGGAGTCCCTCCCTCCTGGGAGCAGTACTTC. The chain carries TRBV7-2 and TRBJ2-7; D is possibly TRBD2 (6 bases). The length of the CDR3 is 17 residues. Germline V gene data show CDR1 as SGHTA and CDR2 as FQGNSA. V dropped 5 bases and J dropped 7 bases, with 27 bases sitting between them. The variable domain in full, with the rest retrieved from reference TRBV7-2 and TRBJ2-7, is GAGVSQSPSNKVTEKGKDVELRCDPISGHTALYWYRQSLGQGLEFLIYFQGNSAPDKSGLPSDRFSAERTGGSVSTLTIQRTQQEDSAVYLCASSPRPGVPPSWEQYFGPGTRLTVT.

This clonotype was detected a few times. V is TRBV11-2 and J is TRBJ1-6; unclear D gene. This CDR3 has 18 residues. The V gene's germline CDR1 is SGHAT and CDR2 FQNNGV. V was pared by 4 bases and J by 0 bases, with 16 bases between. The CDR3 reads CASSSNGGVSSYNSPLHF. CDR3 coding DNA: TGTGCCAGCAGCTCAAACGGCGGAGTAAGCTCCTATAATTCACCCCTCCACTTT.

About this clonotype: This may arise from a read error, as a much more abundant clone is one base away. The V gene is TRBV6-2 or TRBV6-3, the J gene TRBJ2-1; 11 bases align to TRBD2. After removal of 2 bases from V and 8 bases from J, the junction contained 8 bases not matched to a gene. The germline V gene has CDR1 MNHEY and CDR2 SVGEGT. This CDR3 region has 16 residues. The CDR3 spells CASSYLSGGDNDEQFF. CDR3 nucleotide sequence: TGTGCCAGCAGTTACCTTAGCGGGGGGGATAACGATGAGCAGTTCTTC.

V and J are TRBV19 and TRBJ2-7; no clear D gene. V was shortened by 0 bases and J by 1 base, with 7 bases between the two germline ends. The CDR3 sequence is 14 residues long. Germline loops: CDR1 LNHDA, CDR2 SQIVND (reference sequence). The CDR3 is CASSIDSPSYEQYF. The DNA for the CDR3 is TGTGCCAGTAGTATAGACTCGCCATCCTACGAGCAGTACTTC. Drawing the rest from reference TRBV19 and TRBJ2-7, the complete variable domain is DGGITQSPKYLFRKEGQNVTLSCEQNLNHDAMYWYRQDPGQGLRLIYYSQIVNDFQKGDIAEGYSVSREKKESFPLTVTSAQKNPTAFYLCASSIDSPSYEQYFGPGTRLTVT.

The V gene is TRBV12-3 or TRBV12-4, the J gene TRBJ2-1; no reliable D call. V dropped 3 bases and J dropped 5 bases, with 11 bases sitting between them. The CDR3 spans 14 residues. The CDR3 sequence is CASSLAYGHNEQFF. The DNA for the CDR3 is TGTGCCAGCAGTTTGGCTTATGGGCACAATGAGCAGTTCTTC.

This clonotype occurred many times. The chain links TRBV28 to TRBJ1-2; D is perhaps TRBD1 (6 bases). V was pared by 4 bases and J by 4 bases, with 13 bases between. From germline, CDR1 is MDHEN and CDR2 SYDVKM. The CDR3 consists of 14 residues. The CDR3 spells CASSSLGQVYGYTF. The CDR3, as DNA: TGTGCCAGCAGTTCCCTGGGACAAGTCTATGGCTACACCTTC.

This clonotype was detected many times. The genes are TRBV20-1 and TRBJ2-2, with D perhaps matching TRBD1 (5 bases). There are 13 residues in the CDR3. Germline CDR1 DFQATT, CDR2 SNEGSKA (reference sequence). V dropped 3 bases and J dropped 2 bases, with 7 bases sitting between them. CDR3 in amino acids: CSARTVNTGELFF. The CDR3 DNA reads TGCAGTGCTAGGACAGTTAACACCGGGGAGCTGTTTTTT.

The chain joins TRBV6-2 or TRBV6-3 to TRBJ2-1; possibly TRBD2 for D (5 bases). Germline CDR1 reads MNHEY; CDR2 reads SVGEGT. The CDR3 totals 14 residues. Trimming pared 5 bases from V and 1 base from J, leaving 9 bases between. In DNA form, the CDR3 reads TGTGCCAGCAGTCCACTAGTTTCCTACAATGAGCAGTTCTTC. Translated: CASSPLVSYNEQFF.

V and J are TRBV4-3 and TRBJ2-1; 11 positions match TRBD2. Per germline, CDR1 LGHNA and CDR2 YSLEER. This CDR3 is built from 19 residues. Unmatched junction bases numbered 16, after V lost 0 bases and J lost 9 bases. The CDR3 DNA is TGCGCCAGCAGCCAAGATTCCCCACTAGCGGGAGTCTCCGACAGTGAGCAGTTCTTC. This codes for CASSQDSPLAGVSDSEQFF.

This clonotype has just a few counts. This chain joins TRBV19 and TRBJ2-2; 10 bases map to TRBD2. Germline CDR1 reads LNHDA; CDR2 reads SQIVND (reference sequence). Germline trimming cut 4 bases from V and 8 bases from J; bases unmatched to any gene: 7. This CDR3 contains 15 residues. CDR3 loop: CASSKLAGATGELFF. The CDR3 coding sequence is TGTGCCAGTAGTAAGCTAGCGGGAGCGACTGGGGAGCTGTTTTTT.

This clonotype occurred many times. DNA of the CDR3: TGTGCCAGCAGTGAGACGTTATATGGCTACACCTTC. Translation: CASSETLYGYTF. The chain carries TRBV2 and TRBJ1-2; no firm D call. CDR1 and CDR2 (germline): SNHLY, FYNNEI. V lost 3 bases, J lost 5 bases, and 7 bases lay in between. This CDR3 comprises 12 residues.

Comments on this clonotype: With a much larger clone just one base away, this may be a read error. This likely comes from a read error, as the CDR3 has no conserved phenylalanine or tryptophan at its end. V and J are TRBV2 and TRBJ2-3; 9 bases map to TRBD2. The CDR3 spans 14 residues. CDR1 is SNHLY, CDR2 FYNNEI, per germline. Unmatched junction bases numbered 8, after V lost 10 bases and J lost 3 bases. The CDR3 coding sequence is TGTGCCAACCAGCGGGGGGTAGATACAGATACGCAGTATCTT. It translates to CANQRGVDTDTQYL.

This clonotype was seen many times. The rearrangement links TRBV4-1 to TRBJ1-2; 7 bases agree with TRBD1. Germline V gene sequence: CDR1 MGHRA, CDR2 YSYEKL. The CDR3 consists of 15 residues. The junction had 7 bases not matched to a gene; V was cut back by 0 bases and J by 6 bases. The CDR3 region is CASSQDRQGIDGYTF. Here the CDR3 DNA reads TGCGCCAGCAGCCAAGATCGACAGGGAATTGATGGCTACACCTTC.

Ten or more counts support this clonotype. The chain joins TRBV30 to TRBJ2-2; no reliable D call. V was trimmed by 5 bases and J by 7 bases, leaving 11 bases between them. From germline, CDR1 is GTSNPN and CDR2 SVGIG (reference sequence). This CDR3 is 12 amino acids long. Written as DNA, the CDR3 is TGTGCCTGGGTCCCACCGCGCGGGGAGCTGTTTTTT. This codes for CAWVPPRGELFF.

The table lists this clonotype with many counts. V usage is TRBV4-2 and J usage is TRBJ2-1; 16 nucleotides agree with TRBD2. V dropped 0 bases and J dropped 9; count of bases not matched to a gene: 5. Germline V gene lookup returns CDR1 LGHNA and CDR2 YNFKEQ. This CDR3 region has 17 residues. This CDR3 is CASSQDRGLAGGPEQFF. CDR3 coding DNA: TGTGCCAGCAGCCAAGATCGGGGACTAGCGGGAGGGCCTGAGCAGTTCTTC.

This clonotype has only one observation. With a much larger clone just one base away, this may be a read error. V is TRBV4-1 and J is TRBJ1-4, with a possible D match to TRBD1 (6 bases). Germline V lookup: CDR1 MGHRA, CDR2 YSYEKL. The CDR3 covers 16 residues. Here the CDR3 DNA reads TGCGCCAGCGGCCATATTAGAAGGGGGTCTAATGAAAAACTGTTTTTT. This translates into CASGHIRRGSNEKLFF.

This clonotype appeared many times. The chain recombines TRBV19 with TRBJ1-1; D remains ambiguous. V gave up 1 base and J gave up 3 bases, with 21 bases separating them. The CDR3 runs to 18 residues. The germline gives CDR1 LNHDA, CDR2 SQIVND (reference sequence). Here the CDR3 reads CASSIAFRPVFADTEAFF. The CDR3 region has the DNA TGTGCCAGTAGTATAGCGTTTCGCCCTGTTTTCGCGGACACTGAAGCTTTCTTT.

The chain uses TRBV7-9 and TRBJ2-5; 11 bases match TRBD2. V lost 0 bases, J lost 5 bases, and 8 bases stayed unmatched. The CDR3 is made up of 17 amino acids. Per the germline V gene, CDR1 is SEHNR and CDR2 is FQNEAQ (reference sequence). CDR3 sequence: CASSLATVAGGPETQYF. As DNA, the CDR3 is TGTGCCAGCAGCTTAGCGACGGTAGCGGGAGGGCCGGAGACCCAGTACTTC. Full variable domain (rest looked up from reference TRBV7-9 and TRBJ2-5): DTGVSQNPRHKITKRGQNVTFRCDPISEHNRLYWYRQTLGQGPEFLTYFQNEAQLEKSRLLSDRFSAERPKGSFSTLEIQRTEQGDSAMYLCASSLATVAGGPETQYFGPGTRLLVL.